Shown below are 32 T cell receptor beta chains from a single sample sequenced in a study of Graves' ophthalmopathy and Graves' hyperthyroidism (dated by TCRdb to between 2017 and 2018). The sequencer listed for this sample is Illumina HiSeq 2000. TCR beta CDR3 regions were amplified from RNA transcripts for repertoire sequencing. The first round of RT-PCR was done with HTBI primers and the Qiagen OneStep RT-PCR kit, and was followed by a second round of multiplex PCR, then size selection and purification. TCRdb redid the processing of the public reads, applying fastp at Q25 and MiXCR, and retained in-frame beta chains. CDR3 protein duplicates are merged, each entry listing the most common genes and DNA. The sample profile shows about 400,000 distinct CDR3 sequences; 15% of them were found once. 7% of the sample is held by the ten biggest clonotypes. Sequenced sample: peripheral blood. These receptors all stem from a young woman with stable Graves' hyperthyroidism. Donor details come from another sample of the same person, matched by shared clones.

This clonotype occurred many times. CDR3 sequence (DNA): TGTGCCAGCAGTGAATTTTGGGAGGGGATCCAAGAGACCCAGTACTTC. Translation gives CASSEFWEGIQETQYF. The chain uses TRBV6-1 and TRBJ2-5; 7 bases agree with TRBD2. The CDR3 loop spans 16 amino acids. V dropped 2 bases and J dropped 1; count of bases not matched to a gene: 7. CDR1 and CDR2 (germline): MNHNS, SASEGT.

This clonotype was seen a handful of times. V is TRBV27 and J is TRBJ2-2; 9 positions agree with TRBD1. The V gene's germline CDR1 is MNHEY and CDR2 SMNVEV (reference sequence). The CDR3 contains 17 residues. J lost 7 bases, V lost 1 base, and 10 bases had no gene match. The CDR3 sequence: CASSLYIPQGADGELFF. The DNA for the CDR3 is TGTGCCAGCAGTTTATATATCCCACAGGGGGCGGACGGGGAGCTGTTTTTT.

This clonotype was seen at least ten times. The rearrangement joins TRBV6-1 to TRBJ1-3; D is possibly TRBD1 (6 bases). The CDR3 has 15 amino acids. Trimming took 6 bases from V and 0 from J, leaving 12 bases between them. Germline CDR1 reads MNHNS; CDR2 reads SASEGT. CDR3 DNA sequence: TGTGCCAGCAGCCGCGGGACAAGCTCTGGAAACACCATATATTTT. Translated, it gives CASSRGTSSGNTIYF.

This clonotype was counted only a few times. V gene TRBV12-3 or TRBV12-4 combines with J gene TRBJ1-5; D might be TRBD1 (5 bases). The V and J ends lost 3 bases and 0 bases respectively, with 15 bases between them. The length of the CDR3 is 17 residues. This CDR3 reads CASSLGPPGYSNQPQHF. CDR3 nucleotide sequence: TGTGCCAGCAGTTTGGGTCCCCCAGGGTATAGCAATCAGCCCCAGCATTTT.

This clonotype occurred many times. The chain joins TRBV6-1 to TRBJ1-1; TRBD1 is a possible D gene (5 bases). The CDR3 consists of 13 residues. V shed 1 base and J shed 5 bases, with 8 bases lying between them. Germline CDR1 and CDR2: MNHNS and SASEGT. The CDR3 loop reads CASSEGRGTEAFF. The CDR3 region has the DNA TGTGCCAGCAGTGAAGGTCGGGGGACTGAAGCTTTCTTT.

Many counts were recorded for this clonotype. This chain joins TRBV6-2 or TRBV6-3 and TRBJ2-5, with D tentatively TRBD1 (6 bases). Germline CDR1 is MNHEY and CDR2 is SVGEGT. The CDR3 is 14 residues long. V dropped 2 bases and J dropped 7 bases, with 14 bases sitting between them. The CDR3 reads CASSYLDSPLTQYF. In DNA form, the CDR3 reads TGTGCCAGCAGTTACCTGGACAGTCCTTTGACCCAGTACTTC.

A word on this clonotype: This may be a read error: a much more frequent sequence differs by one nucleotide. Since the CDR3 does not end with the conserved phenylalanine or tryptophan, this likely comes from a read error. The CDR3 here is CASSVHSDTEAFY. For the CDR3, the DNA is TGTGCCAGCAGCGTCCACAGTGATACTGAAGCTTTCTAT. The chain couples TRBV5-6 to TRBJ1-1; D gene unclear. Germline assignment: CDR1 SGHDT and CDR2 YYEEEE. V lost 4 bases and J 5 bases, leaving 12 bases between the germline ends. This CDR3 spans 13 amino acids.

This clonotype has a count of ten or more. The CDR3 spells CSGRSGGTGELFF. The CDR3 DNA reads as TGCAGCGGGAGGTCAGGGGGCACCGGGGAGCTGTTTTTT. V usage is TRBV29-1 and J usage is TRBJ2-2, with 7 nucleotides matching TRBD1. In germline, CDR1 is SQVTM, CDR2 ANQGSEA. This CDR3 region has 13 residues. V shed 7 bases, J shed 4 bases, and the junction held 6 bases outside the gene matches.

There are many counts of this clonotype. The chain carries TRBV3-1 and TRBJ2-7; D unclear. CDR1 is LGHDT and CDR2 is YNNKEL in the germline V gene (reference sequence). Trimming shortened V by 2 bases and J by 0 bases, and 2 bases separated the two germline ends. The CDR3 sequence is 12 residues long. In DNA, the CDR3 is TGTGCCAGCAGCCAAACCTCCTACGAGCAGTACTTC. Translated: CASSQTSYEQYF.

This clonotype was counted at least ten times. The chain joins TRBV7-2 to TRBJ1-2; TRBD1 matches at 7 bases. The germline CDR1 and CDR2 sequences are SGHTA and FQGNSA. V shed 4 bases and J 1 base; nucleotides not matched to a gene: 9. CDR3 length equals 16 residues. The CDR3 DNA follows: TGTGCCAGCAGCTCACAAAAGTGGGACAGTAACTATGGCTACACCTTC. Its translation is CASSSQKWDSNYGYTF.

The table lists this clonotype with many counts. This chain links TRBV27 with TRBJ1-1; maybe TRBD1 (6 bases). This CDR3 has 13 amino acids. CDR1 and CDR2 from the germline V gene are MNHEY and SMNVEV (reference sequence). The V and J ends lost 10 bases and 2 bases respectively, with 14 bases between them. The CDR3 region is CATSPRGNTEAFF. The CDR3 DNA sequence: TGTGCCACCTCTCCCAGGGGAAACACTGAAGCTTTCTTT.

This clonotype was detected ten times or more. V usage is TRBV6-1 and J usage is TRBJ2-5; the match to TRBD1 covers 10 bases. This CDR3 is 14 amino acids long. The ends lost 8 bases at V and 4 bases at J; junction bases unmatched: 7. Germline CDR1 reads MNHNS; CDR2 reads SASEGT. CDR3 sequence reads: CASVGTGEGETQYF. DNA of the CDR3: TGTGCCAGCGTCGGGACAGGGGAAGGAGAGACCCAGTACTTC.

The chain combines TRBV5-6 with TRBJ2-1; 7 bases fit TRBD2. CDR1 and CDR2 (germline): SGHDT, YYEEEE. The CDR3 consists of 15 residues. V was clipped by 0 bases and J by 0 bases; unmatched bases: 0. CDR3 DNA sequence: TGTGCCAGCAGCTTGGGCGGGGGCTCCTACAATGAGCAGTTCTTC. Translated, it gives CASSLGGGSYNEQFF.

This clonotype appeared many times. This chain joins TRBV28 and TRBJ2-2, with TRBD1 identical over 11 bases. Trimming at V came to 10 bases and at J to 5 bases, leaving 18 bases not matched to a gene. CDR3 size: 18 residues. Looked up from germline, CDR1 is MDHEN and CDR2 is SYDVKM. The CDR3 sequence is CATDSGTGGSQRTGELFF. The CDR3, as DNA: TGTGCCACCGACTCCGGGACAGGGGGTAGTCAAAGGACCGGGGAGCTGTTTTTT.

This clonotype was seen ten or more times. The V call is TRBV20-1, the J call TRBJ2-7; a possible D gene is TRBD1 (5 bases). The CDR3 length is 14 residues. Germline V gene lookup returns CDR1 DFQATT and CDR2 SNEGSKA (reference sequence). The ends were cut back, 0 bases at V and 2 bases at J, with 11 bases in the middle. CDR3 in DNA: TGCAGTGCTAGAGAGCCAGGGAACGCCTACGAGCAGTACTTC. The encoded protein is CSAREPGNAYEQYF.

This clonotype was detected ten times or more. The V gene is TRBV27, the J gene TRBJ1-2; D unresolved. Looked up from germline, CDR1 is MNHEY and CDR2 is SMNVEV (reference sequence). The CDR3 length is 15 residues. Deletions cut 2 bases from V and 3 bases from J, with 13 bases between. The CDR3 sequence is CASSLDGDGDYGYTF. The CDR3 nucleotides are TGTGCCAGCAGTTTAGATGGGGATGGGGACTATGGCTACACCTTC.

The CDR3 protein is CASSTRRAGATYEQYF. The CDR3 bases are TGTGCCAGCAGTACCAGGCGGGCAGGGGCGACCTACGAGCAGTACTTC. The chain recombines TRBV6-2 or TRBV6-3 with TRBJ2-7; D might be TRBD1 (6 bases). The ends were cut back, 5 bases at V and 2 bases at J, with 19 bases in the middle. This CDR3 has 16 residues. CDR1 MNHEY and CDR2 SVGEGT come from the germline V gene.

The chain carries TRBV5-1 and TRBJ1-2; no firm D call. The V end lost 2 bases, the J end lost 0 bases, and 11 bases lay between the germline ends. The CDR3 runs 15 residues. CDR1 is SGHRS, CDR2 YFSETQ, per germline. Here the CDR3 reads CASSFRPDTNYGYTF. CDR3 bases: TGCGCCAGCAGCTTCCGGCCAGACACTAACTATGGCTACACCTTC.

In this sample, this clonotype turned up many times. The J gene is TRBJ2-5, the V gene TRBV12-3 or TRBV12-4; D uncertain. The CDR3 has 14 residues. Trimming stripped 7 bases from V and 3 bases from J, with 15 bases between. DNA of the CDR3: TGTGCCAGCACCCCGGATACATTGGAAGAGACCCAGTACTTC. Translated: CASTPDTLEETQYF.

In its sample, this clonotype was seen many times. The rearrangement joins TRBV7-2 to TRBJ1-2, with 7 bases lining up with TRBD1. Germline V CDR1 and CDR2: SGHTA, FQGNSA. This CDR3 is built from 14 residues. The ends lost 1 base at V and 8 bases at J; junction bases unmatched: 7. CDR3 protein: CASSLGSTGIGYTF. CDR3 DNA sequence: TGTGCCAGCAGCTTAGGTTCGACAGGGATCGGCTACACCTTC.

This clonotype was recorded at least ten times. The V call is TRBV19, the J call TRBJ1-2; D is unresolved. CDR1 is LNHDA, CDR2 SQIVND, per germline (reference sequence). This CDR3 is built from 15 residues. V lost 3 bases to trimming and J lost 5 bases, with 16 bases between them. The CDR3 here is CASSMTIGVGYGYTF. The CDR3, as DNA: TGTGCCAGTAGTATGACGATTGGGGTGGGGTATGGCTACACCTTC.

The sample holds many counts of this clonotype. The gene calls are TRBV6-5 and TRBJ1-2; 7 bases align to TRBD1. Trimming cost V 6 bases and J 8 bases; bases outside gene matches: 6. Germline V lookup: CDR1 MNHEY, CDR2 SVGAGI. The CDR3 consists of 12 residues. The CDR3 protein is CASRTGVRGYTF. The CDR3, as DNA: TGTGCCAGCAGAACAGGGGTCCGCGGCTACACCTTC.

In this sample, this clonotype turned up a few times. The genes are TRBV4-1 and TRBJ1-3, with D hard to call. The CDR3 spans 15 residues. Trimming stripped 4 bases from V and 2 bases from J, with 12 bases between. The germline V gene has CDR1 MGHRA and CDR2 YSYEKL. The CDR3 DNA follows: TGCGCCAGCAGCCGTGCGGCGGCAGCTGGAAACACCATATATTTT. It specifies CASSRAAAAGNTIYF.

This clonotype was seen a handful of times. The V call is TRBV7-2, the J call TRBJ2-2; D is unresolved. Trimming removed 5 bases from V and 8 bases from J, with 15 bases in between. Germline V lookup: CDR1 SGHTA, CDR2 FQGNSA. The length of the CDR3 is 14 residues. The CDR3 protein is CASSPRRVVGELFF. CDR3 DNA sequence: TGTGCCAGCAGCCCCCGCCGAGTAGTGGGGGAGCTGTTTTTT.

This chain uses TRBV19 with TRBJ2-2; no reliable D call. Germline V gives CDR1 LNHDA, CDR2 SQIVND (reference sequence). The CDR3 is 13 amino acids. V lost 1 base to trimming and J lost 6 bases, with 6 bases between them. The CDR3 DNA follows: TGTGCCAGTAGTATAGGCTGGTCCGGGGAGCTGTTTTTT. Amino acids: CASSIGWSGELFF.

This clonotype showed up many times. The CDR3 DNA follows: TGTGCCTCCCTCCCGACAGACGTCTATGGCTACACCTTC. Translation gives CASLPTDVYGYTF. V and J are TRBV6-1 and TRBJ1-2, with D possibly matching TRBD1 (5 bases). The germline V and J ends were trimmed by 11 bases and 4 bases, with 17 bases remaining between them. The CDR3 has 13 amino acids. The germline CDR1 and CDR2 sequences are MNHNS and SASEGT.

Ten or more counts support this clonotype. The chain couples TRBV7-6 to TRBJ2-7, with TRBD2 matching 14 bases. V was clipped by 2 bases and J by 1 base; unmatched bases: 7. The germline CDR1 and CDR2 sequences are SGHVS and FNYEAQ. The CDR3 is 18 amino acids. CDR3 sequence reads: CASSLPNGTSGGSYEQYF. CDR3 nucleotide sequence: TGTGCCAGCAGCTTACCCAACGGGACTAGCGGGGGTTCCTACGAGCAGTACTTC.

This clonotype was seen a single time. This chain connects TRBV15 to TRBJ2-5, with 7 positions matching TRBD2. There are 14 residues in the CDR3. Trimming cost V 4 bases and J 3 bases; bases outside gene matches: 5. Germline V CDR1 and CDR2: LNHNV, YYDKDF (reference sequence). The CDR3 protein is CATSIFRGEETQYF. CDR3 nucleotides: TGTGCCACCAGCATCTTTCGGGGGGAAGAGACCCAGTACTTC.

There are a few counts of this clonotype. The CDR3 region is CASSPYGTGYNSPLHF. The DNA of the CDR3 is TGTGCCAGCAGCCCCTATGGAACAGGTTACAATTCACCCCTCCACTTT. The rearrangement uses TRBV3-1 and TRBJ1-6; D possibly corresponds to TRBD1 (5 bases). Germline V lookup: CDR1 LGHDT, CDR2 YNNKEL (reference sequence). Trimming took off 4 bases at V and 7 bases at J, with 17 bases between the two ends. The CDR3 length is 16 residues.

This clonotype was observed at least ten times. This rearrangement joins TRBV19 to TRBJ1-5; D gene unclear. There are 14 residues in the CDR3. With 4 bases removed from V and 7 bases from J, the gap between germline ends came to 14 bases. Germline loops: CDR1 LNHDA, CDR2 SQIVND (reference sequence). CDR3 nucleotide sequence: TGTGCCAGTAGTACCGTCTTGCAGGCCCAGCCCCAGCATTTT. Translation gives CASSTVLQAQPQHF.

The rearrangement uses TRBV6-1 and TRBJ2-5, with D tentatively TRBD2 (5 bases). Germline V lookup: CDR1 MNHNS, CDR2 SASEGT. V shed 5 bases and J shed 0 bases, with 13 bases lying between them. CDR3 length: 15 amino acids. Here the CDR3 DNA reads TGTGCCAGCAGTCGACGACTCGGGAACCAAGAGACCCAGTACTTC. Amino acids: CASSRRLGNQETQYF.

In its sample, this clonotype was seen a few times. The chain recombines TRBV7-9 with TRBJ1-1; D is uncertain. Germline-derived CDR1 and CDR2 are SEHNR and FQNEAQ (reference sequence). CDR3 size: 13 residues. V was clipped by 4 bases and J by 3 bases, with 9 bases between them. CDR3 residues: CASSYLADTEAFF. Here the CDR3 DNA reads TGTGCCAGCAGCTACCTCGCGGACACTGAAGCTTTCTTT.